The 6 T cell receptor beta chains below come from one sample, sequenced in a study of CD8 T cells in ankylosing spondylitis. TCRdb re-called the 5' RACE reads with MiXCR, one entry per CDR3 protein. The table includes over 400,000 distinct CDR3 sequences, 20% to 30% detected once. Points from the study as a whole: Seemingly distinctive of ankylosing spondylitis blood was a TCR beta motif formed by eight highly homologous variants.

These TCRs' antigens remain unknown. Material: blood, either unsorted or a sorted T cell fraction (not recorded which). The receptor source for this set is a male donor with ankylosing spondylitis.

This clonotype was detected a few times. This chain uses TRBV24-1 with TRBJ2-2, with 9 nucleotides matching TRBD1. Germline trimming cut 4 bases from V and 4 bases from J; bases unmatched to any gene: 6. Germline lookup yields CDR1 KGHDR and CDR2 SFDVKD. This CDR3 contains 16 residues. The DNA for the CDR3 is TGTGCCACCAGTGACCCAAAGACAGGGGGCACCGGGGAGCTGTTTTTT. This encodes CATSDPKTGGTGELFF.

The chain uses TRBV28 and TRBJ1-5; 7 nucleotides agree with TRBD1. The V gene end was trimmed by 3 bases and the J gene end by 7 bases; junction bases not matched to a gene: 9. This CDR3 is 15 amino acids long. CDR1 and CDR2 (germline): MDHEN, SYDVKM. CDR3 coding DNA: TGTGCCAGCAGTTTGGCAGGGGGTTTTTGGCAGCCCCAGCATTTT. Translation gives CASSLAGGFWQPQHF.

This clonotype has only a few counts. The chain links TRBV29-1 to TRBJ1-1, with TRBD1 matching over 11 bases. This CDR3 has 14 amino acids. CDR1 is SQVTM and CDR2 is ANQGSEA in the germline V gene. Trimming cost V 7 bases and J 6 bases; bases outside gene matches: 10. CDR3 nucleotides: TGCAGCGCCTCAGGGACAGGGGGAGGTTCTGAAGCTTTCTTT. Translated: CSASGTGGGSEAFF.

A few counts support this clonotype. The chain employs TRBV20-1 and TRBJ1-5; 8 bases line up with TRBD1. Per germline, CDR1 DFQATT and CDR2 SNEGSKA (reference sequence). Trimming took 6 bases from V and 7 from J; bases not matched to a gene: 8. The CDR3 length is 13 residues. The chain's CDR3 is CSATAGGRQPQHF. CDR3 nucleotide sequence: TGCAGTGCAACCGCAGGGGGCAGGCAGCCCCAGCATTTT.

This clonotype has just a few counts. The V call is TRBV20-1, the J call TRBJ2-2; D is unresolved. The CDR3 extends over 12 amino acids. V was trimmed by 7 bases and J by 7 bases, leaving 13 bases between them. From germline, CDR1 is DFQATT and CDR2 SNEGSKA (reference sequence). CDR3 region: CSVLGVNGELFF. Written as DNA, the CDR3 is TGCAGTGTCCTCGGTGTGAACGGGGAGCTGTTTTTT.

The sample holds a few counts of this clonotype. The chain is built from TRBV12-3 or TRBV12-4 and TRBJ1-1; TRBD1 aligns across 7 bases. There are 14 residues in the CDR3. J was trimmed by 1 base and V by 7 bases; bases with no gene match: 6. The CDR3: CASTFGTANTEAFF. The DNA for the CDR3 is TGTGCCAGCACCTTCGGGACAGCGAACACTGAAGCTTTCTTT.